This TCR beta chain was recovered during a study of cytomegalovirus exposure and HLA in healthy donors. Germline trimming cut 5 bases from V and 3 bases from J; bases unmatched to any gene: 14. This CDR3 is built from 18 residues. The germline gives CDR1 SGHAT, CDR2 FQNNGV. Assay: immunoSEQ multiplex PCR; the TCRdb copy retains only in-frame clones and omits some. Of 350,000 or so clones listed, approximately 90% were seen once; the top ten hold around 0.8%. The genes are TRBV11-2 and TRBJ2-7; 12 bases match TRBD2. Specimen: PBMCs. This TCR was sampled from a woman under 30 in good health and CMV-seronegative. The DNA for the CDR3 is TGTGCCAGCAGCCGAAGCCTACGACTAGCGGGGGCCATCTACGAGCAGTACTTC. This translates into CASSRSLRLAGAIYEQYF.